These 27 T cell receptor beta chains were sequenced from one sample in a study of cytomegalovirus exposure and HLA in healthy donors. PCR used 60 Vbeta primers and 13 Jbeta primers. Repertoires were generated with immunoSEQ multiplex PCR, while TCRdb's copy carries only in-frame clones and drops some. This table holds 120,000 to 150,000 clones, under 90% found once. Sequenced material: PBMCs. These TCRs come from a male donor in good health and CMV-seronegative.

The chain has TRBV19 and TRBJ2-1; D gene uncertain. Germline CDR1 is LNHDA and CDR2 is SQIVND (reference sequence). Deletions cut 7 bases from V and 3 bases from J, with 13 bases between. The CDR3 consists of 14 residues. DNA for the CDR3: TGTGCCAGTACCGCCTATTCACTCTACAATGAGCAGTTCTTC. As protein: CASTAYSLYNEQFF.

This chain uses TRBV13 with TRBJ2-1; the match to TRBD2 covers 7 bases. The CDR3 extends over 16 amino acids. V lost 5 bases, J lost 8 bases, and 15 bases stayed unmatched. The germline V gene has CDR1 PRHDT and CDR2 FYEKMQ (reference sequence). The CDR3 region has the DNA TGTGCCAGCAGCCCGCTGGCGGGAGAGGGTTTTCATGAGCAGTTCTTC. This gives the protein CASSPLAGEGFHEQFF.

J is TRBJ2-7 and V is TRBV7-6; 10 bases are a match to TRBD1. Looked up from germline, CDR1 is SGHVS and CDR2 is FNYEAQ. V dropped 4 bases and J dropped 4; count of bases not matched to a gene: 10. The CDR3 length is 16 residues. The CDR3 sequence is CASSSHRQGARYEQYF. DNA for the CDR3: TGTGCCAGCAGCTCACACCGACAGGGGGCGAGGTACGAGCAGTACTTC. Full variable domain (rest looked up from reference TRBV7-6 and TRBJ2-7): GAGVSQSPRYKVTKRGQDVALRCDPISGHVSLYWYRQALGQGPEFLTYFNYEAQQDKSGLPNDRFSAERPEGSISTLTIQRTEQRDSAMYRCASSSHRQGARYEQYFGPGTRLTVT.

This clone has a single count. The chain uses TRBV5-1 and TRBJ2-3; a weak D match, TRBD2 (6 bases). V lost 5 bases and J 0 bases, leaving 10 bases between the germline ends. The germline gives CDR1 SGHRS, CDR2 YFSETQ. This CDR3 region has 14 residues. The CDR3 reads CASSKRASTDTQYF. As DNA, the CDR3 is TGCGCCAGCAGTAAGCGGGCCAGCACAGATACGCAGTATTTT.

V is TRBV27 and J is TRBJ2-7; D perhaps matches TRBD1 (5 bases). The CDR3 extends over 13 amino acids. Germline CDR1 and CDR2: MNHEY and SMNVEV (reference sequence). With 6 bases removed from V and 2 bases from J, the gap between germline ends came to 11 bases. The CDR3 DNA sequence: TGTGCCAGCAGCTTACAGGCCCCCTACGAGCAGTACTTC. This gives the protein CASSLQAPYEQYF.

The chain recombines TRBV7-2 with TRBJ1-5; D might be TRBD1 (6 bases). CDR1 is SGHTA, CDR2 FQGNSA, per germline. This CDR3 is built from 15 residues. V was pared by 5 bases and J by 2 bases, with 13 bases between. CDR3 sequence (DNA): TGTGCCAGCAGCCCAATACAGGGAGGCAATCAGCCCCAGCATTTT. Its protein is CASSPIQGGNQPQHF.

The gene calls are TRBV7-5 and TRBJ2-5; TRBD2 is the table's D call, not checked against the DNA. TRBV7-5 is assigned pseudogene status. The CDR3 consists of 13 residues. The DNA of the CDR3 is TGTGCCAGAGGGGGGAGGGCCGCTGAGACCCAGTACTTC. Translated: CARGGRAAETQYF.

This clone was picked up a small number of times. This sequence joins TRBV27 and TRBJ2-3; 8 bases are a match to TRBD1. CDR3 length: 17 amino acids. V lost 5 bases, J lost 6 bases, and 16 bases stayed unmatched. In germline, CDR1 is MNHEY, CDR2 SMNVEV (reference sequence). The CDR3 here is CASSPLAGTGPGDTQYF. CDR3 nucleotides: TGTGCCAGCAGTCCACTTGCCGGGACAGGACCAGGGGATACGCAGTATTTT.

The chain carries TRBV19 and TRBJ1-3, with TRBD1 identical over 8 bases. The V gene's germline CDR1 is LNHDA and CDR2 SQIVND (reference sequence). This CDR3 has 17 amino acids. J gave up 0 bases and V 5 bases, and 9 bases lay outside the gene matches. For the CDR3, the DNA is TGTGCCAGTAGTCCGTGGACAGGGCCAAGCTCTGGAAACACCATATATTTT. Translated: CASSPWTGPSSGNTIYF.

Only one count was recorded for this clone. The gene calls are TRBV18 and TRBJ1-1, with D possibly being TRBD1 (5 bases). Trimming took off 2 bases at V and 1 base at J, with 5 bases between the two ends. This CDR3 is built from 13 residues. Germline values: CDR1 KGHSH, CDR2 LQKENI. CDR3 bases: TGTGCCAGCTCACCAGGGGCGAACACTGAAGCTTTCTTT. It translates to CASSPGANTEAFF.

The rearrangement uses TRBV4-1 and TRBJ2-5; 11 bases agree with TRBD1. The J call may be mistaken, given a closer DNA end match to TRBJ2-7. This CDR3 region has 13 residues. Per germline, CDR1 MGHRA and CDR2 YSYEKL. CDR3 nucleotide sequence: TGCGCCACCGGGAGGACAGGGGGCAACGAGCAGTACTTC. Translation: CATGRTGGNEQYF.

The J gene is TRBJ1-1, the V gene TRBV5-4, with TRBD1 matching over 9 bases. CDR1 is SGHNT, CDR2 YYREEE, per germline (reference sequence). V was pared by 4 bases and J by 3 bases, with 7 bases of the junction left unmatched. This CDR3 contains 15 residues. The CDR3 DNA follows: TGTGCCAGCAGCCCCGGGACAGGGTGGGACACTGAAGCTTTCTTT. It is translated as CASSPGTGWDTEAFF.

The chain uses TRBV29-1 and TRBJ2-7; a weak D match, TRBD2 (6 bases). This CDR3 has 16 residues. V was clipped by 7 bases and J by 4 bases, with 26 bases between them. Germline V CDR1 and CDR2: SQVTM, ANQGSEA. The DNA for the CDR3 is TGCAGCGACGTATCGGGACTCCCCCGGGGGTTTTACGAGCAGTACTTC. Its protein product is CSDVSGLPRGFYEQYF.

The CDR3 DNA sequence: TGCGCCAGCAGCCACACCCTCCAAGAGACCCAGTACTTC. This gives the protein CASSHTLQETQYF. The J gene is TRBJ2-5, the V gene TRBV10-1, with D hard to call. The V gene lost 6 bases and the J gene lost 1 base, with 9 bases spanning the gap. The CDR3 spans 13 residues. Germline V gene data show CDR1 as WNHNN and CDR2 as SYGVQD (reference sequence).

The V and J genes are TRBV14 and TRBJ2-1, with 9 bases aligning to TRBD2. Trimming removed 3 bases from V and 0 bases from J; junction bases left unmatched: 3. CDR1 is SGHDN and CDR2 is FVKESK in the germline V gene. The CDR3 is 16 amino acids. The DNA for the CDR3 is TGTGCCAGCAGCCAGATTAGCGGGAGCTCCTACAATGAGCAGTTCTTC. Translation: CASSQISGSSYNEQFF.

This clone was seen only once. This chain uses TRBV4-2 with TRBJ2-2; a weak D match, TRBD2 (5 bases). The germline gives CDR1 LGHNA, CDR2 YNFKEQ. V was pared by 3 bases and J by 4 bases, with 18 bases between. There are 17 residues in the CDR3. The CDR3 DNA follows: TGTGCCAGCAGCCATAGAGCGGCTCTAGGGAGCACCGGGGAGCTGTTTTTT. Protein product: CASSHRAALGSTGELFF.

The rearrangement links TRBV5-6 to TRBJ1-2, with a tentative D call TRBD1 (6 bases). V lost 4 bases and J lost 5, with 15 bases in between. The CDR3 spans 14 residues. Germline lookup yields CDR1 SGHDT and CDR2 YYEEEE. CDR3 sequence: CASSILLTGYGYTF. CDR3 coding DNA: TGTGCCAGCAGCATACTCCTGACAGGATATGGCTACACCTTC.

J is TRBJ2-1 and V is TRBV14; possible D gene TRBD1, 6 bases. Germline V gives CDR1 SGHDN, CDR2 FVKESK. The V gene lost 2 bases and the J gene lost 4 bases, with 9 bases spanning the gap. This CDR3 region has 14 residues. CDR3: CASSQFTGYNEQFF. DNA for the CDR3: TGTGCCAGCAGCCAATTTACAGGGTACAATGAGCAGTTCTTC.

The chain couples TRBV5-6 to TRBJ1-2, with 7 bases that match TRBD1. V dropped 3 bases and J dropped 4; count of bases not matched to a gene: 6. Germline CDR1 SGHDT, CDR2 YYEEEE. The CDR3 sequence is 14 residues long. The CDR3 here is CASSSGGLGYGYTF. The CDR3 DNA follows: TGTGCCAGCAGCTCAGGGGGGCTAGGCTATGGCTACACCTTC.

For this clone: The same CDR3 also results from other DNA sequences found in this sample. V usage is TRBV5-4 and J usage is TRBJ2-1, with D possibly matching TRBD1 (6 bases). Between the trimmed V and J ends, which lost 1 base and 5 bases, there was a span of 7 bases. This CDR3 has 13 residues. CDR1 SGHNT and CDR2 YYREEE come from the germline V gene (reference sequence). The CDR3, as DNA: TGTGCCAGCAGCTTGCCAGGGGACAATGAGCAGTTCTTC. Translated: CASSLPGDNEQFF.

This clone was detected only a few times. The chain recombines TRBV27 with TRBJ2-7; TRBD2 matches at 11 bases. The CDR3 sequence is 15 residues long. V trimming: 5 bases; J trimming: 0 bases; junction bases outside the gene matches: 3. The germline gives CDR1 MNHEY, CDR2 SMNVEV (reference sequence). CDR3 coding DNA: TGTGCCAGCAGTGCCGGGACTAGCGGCTCCTACGAGCAGTACTTC. Encoded protein: CASSAGTSGSYEQYF.

For the CDR3, the DNA is TGTGCCTGGAGTGTACTAAGGGGAAACGCCGGGGAGCTGTTTTTT. Amino acid sequence: CAWSVLRGNAGELFF. The V call is TRBV30, the J call TRBJ2-2, with D tentatively TRBD1 (5 bases). Germline CDR1 GTSNPN, CDR2 SVGIG (reference sequence). V gave up 0 bases and J gave up 6 bases, with 14 bases separating them. The CDR3 consists of 15 residues. The full variable domain, completed using reference TRBV30 and TRBJ2-2, is SQTIHQWPATLVQPVGSPLSLECTVEGTSNPNLYWYRQAAGRGLQLLFYSVGIGQISSEVPQNLSASRPQDRQFILSSKKLLLSDSGFYLCAWSVLRGNAGELFFGEGSRLTVL.

The chain carries TRBV4-3 and TRBJ2-7; tentatively, D is TRBD1 (6 bases). Germline CDR1 LGHNA, CDR2 YSLEER. The length of the CDR3 is 14 residues. V was trimmed by 4 bases and J by 4 bases, leaving 14 bases between them. CDR3 in DNA: TGCGCCAGCAGCCGTCTCCAGGGGCTTTACGAGCAGTACTTC. As protein: CASSRLQGLYEQYF.

J is TRBJ1-3 and V is TRBV11-3, with D maybe TRBD1 (5 bases). V dropped 1 base and J dropped 2 bases, with 18 bases sitting between them. The CDR3 has 18 residues. Germline CDR1 is SGHNT and CDR2 is YENEEA. The chain's CDR3 is CASSLGGADNDAGNTIYF. The CDR3 nucleotides are TGTGCCAGCAGCTTAGGCGGGGCAGACAACGACGCTGGAAACACCATATATTTT.

This clone was counted a few times. V and J are TRBV7-3 and TRBJ1-2, with a possible D match to TRBD1 (6 bases). The CDR3 loop spans 18 amino acids. CDR1 and CDR2 (germline): SGHTA, FQGTGA. V was clipped by 5 bases and J by 0 bases, with 22 bases between them. The CDR3 bases are TGTGCCAGCAGCATGACTGGAGCCTTGGGGGCTTCTAACTATGGCTACACCTTC. It is translated as CASSMTGALGASNYGYTF.

This rearrangement joins TRBV7-9 to TRBJ2-1; tentative D call: TRBD2 (5 bases). V lost 3 bases and J lost 5, with 8 bases in between. Germline V gene data show CDR1 as SEHNR and CDR2 as FQNEAQ (reference sequence). The CDR3 is 13 residues long. The CDR3: CASSLKADNEQFF. The CDR3 bases are TGTGCCAGCAGCTTGAAAGCGGACAATGAGCAGTTCTTC.

The table lists this clone with a count of one. This sequence joins TRBV5-1 and TRBJ2-2, with TRBD1 matching over 11 bases. With V trimmed by 4 bases and J by 8 bases, 7 bases remained unmatched. Germline V gene data show CDR1 as SGHRS and CDR2 as YFSETQ. The CDR3 has 15 amino acids. For the CDR3, the DNA is TGCGCCAGCAGCCCTGGACAGGGGGCGTGGGGGGAGCTGTTTTTT. It translates to CASSPGQGAWGELFF.